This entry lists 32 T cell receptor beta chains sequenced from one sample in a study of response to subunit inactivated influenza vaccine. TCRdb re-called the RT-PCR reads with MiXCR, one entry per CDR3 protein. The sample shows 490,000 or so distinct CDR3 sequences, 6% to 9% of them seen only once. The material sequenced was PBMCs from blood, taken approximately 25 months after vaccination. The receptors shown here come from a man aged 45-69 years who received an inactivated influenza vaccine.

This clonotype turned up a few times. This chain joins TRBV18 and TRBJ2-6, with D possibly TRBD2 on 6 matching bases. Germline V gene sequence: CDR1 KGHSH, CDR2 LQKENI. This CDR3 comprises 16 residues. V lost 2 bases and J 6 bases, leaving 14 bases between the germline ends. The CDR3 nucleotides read TGTGCCAGCTCACCAAAGGGCGGGATGGCGGCCAACGTCCTGACTTTC. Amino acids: CASSPKGGMAANVLTF.

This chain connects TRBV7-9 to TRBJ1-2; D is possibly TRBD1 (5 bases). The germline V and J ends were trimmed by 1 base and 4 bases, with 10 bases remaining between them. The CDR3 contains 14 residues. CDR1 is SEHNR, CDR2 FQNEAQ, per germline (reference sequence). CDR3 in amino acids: CASSLGQRSYGYTF. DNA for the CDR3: TGTGCCAGCAGCTTAGGACAGAGATCCTATGGCTACACCTTC.

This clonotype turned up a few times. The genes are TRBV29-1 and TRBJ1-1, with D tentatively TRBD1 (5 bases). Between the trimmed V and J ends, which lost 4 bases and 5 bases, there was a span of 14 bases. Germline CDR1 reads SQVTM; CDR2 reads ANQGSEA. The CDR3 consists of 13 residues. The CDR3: CSVVGAGWTEAFF. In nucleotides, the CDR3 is TGCAGCGTTGTTGGGGCTGGTTGGACTGAAGCTTTCTTT.

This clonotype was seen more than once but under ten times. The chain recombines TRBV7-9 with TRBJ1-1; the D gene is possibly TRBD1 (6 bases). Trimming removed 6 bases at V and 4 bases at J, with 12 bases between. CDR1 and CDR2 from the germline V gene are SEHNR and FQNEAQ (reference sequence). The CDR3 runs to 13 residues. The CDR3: CASRPQGFTEAFF. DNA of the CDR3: TGTGCCAGCAGACCCCAGGGGTTCACTGAAGCTTTCTTT.

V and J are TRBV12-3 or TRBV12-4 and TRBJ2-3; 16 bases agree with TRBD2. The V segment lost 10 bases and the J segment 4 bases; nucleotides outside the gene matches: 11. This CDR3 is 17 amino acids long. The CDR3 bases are TGTGCCACCGCAGGGACTAGCGGGGGGGCTCGCCCAGATACGCAGTATTTT. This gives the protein CATAGTSGGARPDTQYF.

CDR3 sequence reads: CAWTHQPNQPQHF. The CDR3 bases are TGTGCCTGGACCCACCAGCCCAATCAGCCCCAGCATTTT. The chain uses TRBV30 and TRBJ1-5; no reliable D call. In germline, CDR1 is GTSNPN, CDR2 SVGIG (reference sequence). This CDR3 has 13 amino acids. The V and J ends lost 4 bases and 3 bases respectively, with 10 bases between them.

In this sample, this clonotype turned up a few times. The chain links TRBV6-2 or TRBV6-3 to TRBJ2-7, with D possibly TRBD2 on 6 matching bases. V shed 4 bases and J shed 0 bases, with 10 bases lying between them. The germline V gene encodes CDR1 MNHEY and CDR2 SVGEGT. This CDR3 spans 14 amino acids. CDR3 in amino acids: CASSLISGSYEQYF. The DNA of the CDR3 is TGTGCCAGCAGTTTGATTAGCGGCTCCTACGAGCAGTACTTC.

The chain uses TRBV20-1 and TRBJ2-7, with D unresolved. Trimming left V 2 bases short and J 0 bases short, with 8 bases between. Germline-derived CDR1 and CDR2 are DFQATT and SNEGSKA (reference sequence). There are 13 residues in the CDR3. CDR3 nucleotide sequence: TGCAGTGCTAGAAGCGCAGCCTCCTACGAGCAGTACTTC. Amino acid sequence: CSARSAASYEQYF.

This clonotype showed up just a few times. Here the CDR3 DNA reads TGCAGTGCCTTAACTAGCGGGAGAGTCCATGAGCAGTTCTTC. Translating gives CSALTSGRVHEQFF. V gene TRBV20-1 combines with J gene TRBJ2-1; 11 bases map to TRBD2. The length of the CDR3 is 14 residues. The V gene's germline CDR1 is DFQATT and CDR2 SNEGSKA (reference sequence). V shed 6 bases, J shed 8 bases, and the junction held 9 bases outside the gene matches.

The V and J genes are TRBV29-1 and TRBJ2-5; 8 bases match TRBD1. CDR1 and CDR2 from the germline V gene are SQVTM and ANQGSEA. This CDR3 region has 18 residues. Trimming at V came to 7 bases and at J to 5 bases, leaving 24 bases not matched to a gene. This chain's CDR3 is CSATIGQGVTGAYETQYF. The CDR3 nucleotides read TGCAGCGCTACGATAGGACAGGGAGTGACGGGAGCGTATGAGACCCAGTACTTC.

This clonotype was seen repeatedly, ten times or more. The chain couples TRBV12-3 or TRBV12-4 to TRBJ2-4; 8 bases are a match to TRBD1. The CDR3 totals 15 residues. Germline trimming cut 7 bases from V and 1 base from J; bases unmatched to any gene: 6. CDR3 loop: CASTFAGGAKNIQYF. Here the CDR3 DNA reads TGTGCCAGCACCTTCGCAGGGGGCGCCAAAAACATTCAGTACTTC.

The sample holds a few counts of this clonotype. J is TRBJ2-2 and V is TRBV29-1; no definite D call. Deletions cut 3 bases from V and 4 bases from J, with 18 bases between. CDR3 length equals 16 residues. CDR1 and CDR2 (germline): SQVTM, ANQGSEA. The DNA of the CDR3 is TGCAGCGTTGAGGCTGGGTCGCGTAGTCTCACCGGGGAGCTGTTTTTT. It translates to CSVEAGSRSLTGELFF.

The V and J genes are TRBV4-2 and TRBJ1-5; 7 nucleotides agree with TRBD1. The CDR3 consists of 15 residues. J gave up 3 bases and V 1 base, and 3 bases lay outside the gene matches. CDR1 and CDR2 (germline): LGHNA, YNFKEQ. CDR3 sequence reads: CASSQVGQSNQPQHF. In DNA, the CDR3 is TGTGCCAGCAGCCAAGTGGGACAGTCCAATCAGCCCCAGCATTTT.

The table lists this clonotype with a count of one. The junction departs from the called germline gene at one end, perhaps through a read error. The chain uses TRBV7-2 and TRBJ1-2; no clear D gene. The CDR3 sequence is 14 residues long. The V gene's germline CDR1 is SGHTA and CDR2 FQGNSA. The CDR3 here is CASSSMSGVDGHTF. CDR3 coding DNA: TGTGCCAGCAGCTCAATGTCTGGAGTTGATGGCCACACCTTC.

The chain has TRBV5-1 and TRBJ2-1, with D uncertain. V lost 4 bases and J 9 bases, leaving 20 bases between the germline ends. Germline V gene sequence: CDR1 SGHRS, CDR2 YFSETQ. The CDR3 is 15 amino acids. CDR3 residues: CASSLRLGDVGEQFF. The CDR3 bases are TGCGCCAGCAGCCTACGCCTTGGAGACGTGGGTGAGCAGTTCTTC.

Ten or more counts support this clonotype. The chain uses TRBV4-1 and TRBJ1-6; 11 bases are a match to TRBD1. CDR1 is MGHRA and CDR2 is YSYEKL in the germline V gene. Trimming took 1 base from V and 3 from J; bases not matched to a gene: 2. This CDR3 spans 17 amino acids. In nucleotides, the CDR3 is TGCGCCAGCAGCCAAGTTGGGACAGGGGGCTATAATTCACCCCTCCACTTT. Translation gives CASSQVGTGGYNSPLHF.

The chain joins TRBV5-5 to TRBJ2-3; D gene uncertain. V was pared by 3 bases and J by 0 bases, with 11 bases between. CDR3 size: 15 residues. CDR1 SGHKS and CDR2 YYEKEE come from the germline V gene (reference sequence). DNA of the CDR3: TGTGCCAGCAGCTATTCCCGGCCGAGCACAGATACGCAGTATTTT. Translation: CASSYSRPSTDTQYF. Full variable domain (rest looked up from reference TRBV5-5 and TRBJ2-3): DAGVTQSPTHLIKTRGQQVTLRCSPISGHKSVSWYQQVLGQGPQFIFQYYEKEERGRGNFPDRFSARQFPNYSSELNVNALLLGDSALYLCASSYSRPSTDTQYFGPGTRLTVL.

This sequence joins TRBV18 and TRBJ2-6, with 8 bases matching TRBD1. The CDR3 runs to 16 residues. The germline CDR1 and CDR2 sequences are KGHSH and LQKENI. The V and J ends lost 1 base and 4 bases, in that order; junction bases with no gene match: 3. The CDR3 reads CASSPRQGTGANVLTF. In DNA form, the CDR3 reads TGTGCCAGCTCACCACGACAGGGGACAGGGGCCAACGTCCTGACTTTC.

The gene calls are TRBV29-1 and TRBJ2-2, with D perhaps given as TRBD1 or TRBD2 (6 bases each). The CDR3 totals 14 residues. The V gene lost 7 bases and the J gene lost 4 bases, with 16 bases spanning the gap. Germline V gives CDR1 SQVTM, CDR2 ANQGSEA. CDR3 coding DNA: TGCAGCGGAGGAACGGGGGCTGGCACCGGGGAGCTGTTTTTT. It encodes CSGGTGAGTGELFF.

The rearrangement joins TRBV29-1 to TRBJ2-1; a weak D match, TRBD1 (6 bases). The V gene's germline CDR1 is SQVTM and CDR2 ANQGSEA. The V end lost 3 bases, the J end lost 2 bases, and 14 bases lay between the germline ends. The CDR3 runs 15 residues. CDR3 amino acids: CSVEGTRLAYNEQFF. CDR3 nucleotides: TGCAGCGTTGAGGGGACACGTTTAGCCTACAATGAGCAGTTCTTC.

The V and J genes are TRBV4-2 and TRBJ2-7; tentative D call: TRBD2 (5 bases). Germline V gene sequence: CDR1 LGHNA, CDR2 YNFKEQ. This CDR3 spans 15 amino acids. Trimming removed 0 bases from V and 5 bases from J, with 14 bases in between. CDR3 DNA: TGTGCCAGCAGCCAAGAATTCCGTGCGGAGGACGAGCAGTACTTC. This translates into CASSQEFRAEDEQYF.

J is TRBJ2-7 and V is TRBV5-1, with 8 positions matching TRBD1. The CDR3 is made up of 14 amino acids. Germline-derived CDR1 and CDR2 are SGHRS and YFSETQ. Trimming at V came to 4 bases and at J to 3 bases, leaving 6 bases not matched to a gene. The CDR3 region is CASSTGTGNYEQYF. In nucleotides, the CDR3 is TGCGCCAGCAGCACCGGGACAGGTAACTACGAGCAGTACTTC.

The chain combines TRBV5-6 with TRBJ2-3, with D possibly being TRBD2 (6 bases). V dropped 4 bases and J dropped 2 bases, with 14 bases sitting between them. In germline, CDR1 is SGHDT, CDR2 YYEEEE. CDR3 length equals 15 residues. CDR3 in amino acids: CASSHISRDTDTQYF. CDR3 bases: TGTGCCAGCAGCCACATTTCGCGGGACACAGATACGCAGTATTTT.

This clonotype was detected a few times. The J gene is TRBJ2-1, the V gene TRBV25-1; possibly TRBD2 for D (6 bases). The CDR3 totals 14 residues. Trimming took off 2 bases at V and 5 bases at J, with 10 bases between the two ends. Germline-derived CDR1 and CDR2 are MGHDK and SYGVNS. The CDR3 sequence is CASSETGVNNEQFF. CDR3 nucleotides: TGTGCCAGCAGTGAAACGGGAGTCAACAATGAGCAGTTCTTC.

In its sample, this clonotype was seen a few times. CDR3 region: CASSLAGGTAYNEQFF. The CDR3 coding sequence is TGCGCCAGCAGCTTGGCCGGGGGGACAGCATACAATGAGCAGTTCTTC. The V gene is TRBV5-1, the J gene TRBJ2-1; D might be TRBD1 or TRBD2, each matching 7 bases. This CDR3 is 16 amino acids long. The germline CDR1 and CDR2 sequences are SGHRS and YFSETQ. Trimming pared 0 bases from V and 4 bases from J, leaving 14 bases between.

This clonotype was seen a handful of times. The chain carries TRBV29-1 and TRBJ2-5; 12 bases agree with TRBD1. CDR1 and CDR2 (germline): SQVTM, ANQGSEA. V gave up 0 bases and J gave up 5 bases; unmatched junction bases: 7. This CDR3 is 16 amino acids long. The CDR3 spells CSVEEEWDRGPETQYF. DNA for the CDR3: TGCAGCGTTGAAGAGGAGTGGGACAGGGGGCCTGAGACCCAGTACTTC.

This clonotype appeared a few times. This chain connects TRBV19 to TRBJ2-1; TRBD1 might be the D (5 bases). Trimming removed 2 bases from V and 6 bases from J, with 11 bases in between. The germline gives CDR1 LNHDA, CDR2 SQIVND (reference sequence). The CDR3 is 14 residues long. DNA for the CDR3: TGTGCCAGTAGTATAAGGGCAGGGTTCAATGAGCAGTTCTTC. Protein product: CASSIRAGFNEQFF.

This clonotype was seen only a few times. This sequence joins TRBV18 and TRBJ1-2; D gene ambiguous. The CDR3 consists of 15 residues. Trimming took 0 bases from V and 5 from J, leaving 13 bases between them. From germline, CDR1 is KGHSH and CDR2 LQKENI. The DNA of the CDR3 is TGTGCCAGCTCACCACCAGACCTCCCGGGGTATGGCTACACCTTC. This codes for CASSPPDLPGYGYTF.

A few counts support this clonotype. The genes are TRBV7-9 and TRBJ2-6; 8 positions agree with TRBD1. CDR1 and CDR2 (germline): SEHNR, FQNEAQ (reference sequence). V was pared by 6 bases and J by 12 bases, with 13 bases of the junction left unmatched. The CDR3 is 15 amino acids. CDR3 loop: CASRPGGRQGGVLTF. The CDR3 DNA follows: TGTGCCAGCAGACCAGGGGGCCGCCAAGGGGGCGTCCTGACTTTC.

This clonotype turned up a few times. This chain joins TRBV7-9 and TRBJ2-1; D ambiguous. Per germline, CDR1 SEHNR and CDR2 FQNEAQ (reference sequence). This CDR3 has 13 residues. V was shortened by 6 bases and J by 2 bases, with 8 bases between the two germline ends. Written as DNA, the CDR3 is TGTGCCAGCAGTTGGGGTCCCTACAATGAGCAGTTCTTC. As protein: CASSWGPYNEQFF.

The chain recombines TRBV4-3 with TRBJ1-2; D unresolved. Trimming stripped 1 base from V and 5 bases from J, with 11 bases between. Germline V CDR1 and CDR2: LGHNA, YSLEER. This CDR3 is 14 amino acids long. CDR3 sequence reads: CASSQGTLLYGYTF. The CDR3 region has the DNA TGCGCCAGCAGCCAAGGGACCTTACTTTATGGCTACACCTTC.

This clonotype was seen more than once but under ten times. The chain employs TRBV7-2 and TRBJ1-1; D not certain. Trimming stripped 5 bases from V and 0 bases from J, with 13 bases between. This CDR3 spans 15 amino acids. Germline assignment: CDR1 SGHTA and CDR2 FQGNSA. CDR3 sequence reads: CASSRGRVLNTEAFF. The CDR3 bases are TGTGCCAGCAGCCGTGGACGGGTCCTGAACACTGAAGCTTTCTTT.